This record concerns one T cell receptor beta chain sequence. TCRdb re-called the 5' RACE reads, yielding one record per CDR3 amino acid sequence without DNA. The repertoire table contains some 330,000 distinct CDR3 sequences. These data belong to a study of monozygotic twins with inflammatory bowel disease. The CDR3 runs 15 residues. Germline values: CDR1 WNHNN, CDR2 SYGVQD (reference sequence). This sequence was found in a human donor with ulcerative colitis or Crohn's disease, or a healthy co-twin of an affected twin (not recorded which). This sequence joins TRBV10-1 and TRBJ2-7; lacking DNA, the TRBD2 call made by TCRdb goes unchecked. Sequenced input: blood. The CDR3 spells CASSEAVAGAGEQYF.